What follows describes a single TCR beta chain. Its antigen is unidentified. This entry comes from a study of T cells expressing NK-cell markers. On the study more broadly: Repertoire data for TCR beta were derived from sorted T cells (CD3+CD56+NKG2C+, CD3+CD56+NKG2C- and CD3+CD56-NKG2C+). Findings of the study overall: For 6 or 7 donors, the dominant NKG2C+ clonotypes made up about 1.0-7.0% of their CD8+ T cells.

In generating TCR beta cDNA, 5'RACE template switching with UMIs was used. TCRdb reanalyzed the 5' RACE reads, giving one entry per CDR3 protein sequence and no DNA. The sample spans just under 150,000 distinct CDR3 sequences; the ten largest clones claim approximately 12%. The clonotype comes from a man younger than 35 in good health. Material: blood T cells: a sorted CD56 or NKG2C T cell subset, CD4+ or CD8+ T cells, or bulk PBMC T cells (not recorded which).

CDR3 in amino acids: CAISIDNREAFF. The chain recombines TRBV10-3 with TRBJ1-1. This CDR3 has 12 amino acids. The germline gives CDR1 ENHRY, CDR2 SYGVKD.